Included here is one T cell receptor beta chain sequence, with context. As yet, its antigen is unknown. Generated by immunoSEQ multiplex PCR, the TCRdb table keeps only in-frame clones and is missing some. The data show 160,000 or so clones, 90% seen once. The record originates from a study of T cell responses to AZD1222 COVID-19 vaccine. Study-level results: As reported, nearly half of all spike-specific TCRs target variant regions that are unmutated. Baseline serostatus was positive in only a handful of AZD1222 recipients. Donor demographics were predominantly white British with a female majority; clonal diversity may be underestimated.

Trimming took off 5 bases at V and 0 bases at J, with 9 bases between the two ends. Germline-derived CDR1 and CDR2 are SGHRS and YFSETQ. The CDR3 covers 14 residues. The chain is built from TRBV5-1 and TRBJ1-5; TRBD1 is a possible D gene (5 bases). The material was peripheral blood, obtained on day 0 of AZD1222 vaccination. This TCR derives from an adult in good health. DNA for the CDR3: TGCGCCAGCAGACTAGGGGATAGCAATCAGCCCCAGCATTTT. Translated, it gives CASRLGDSNQPQHF.